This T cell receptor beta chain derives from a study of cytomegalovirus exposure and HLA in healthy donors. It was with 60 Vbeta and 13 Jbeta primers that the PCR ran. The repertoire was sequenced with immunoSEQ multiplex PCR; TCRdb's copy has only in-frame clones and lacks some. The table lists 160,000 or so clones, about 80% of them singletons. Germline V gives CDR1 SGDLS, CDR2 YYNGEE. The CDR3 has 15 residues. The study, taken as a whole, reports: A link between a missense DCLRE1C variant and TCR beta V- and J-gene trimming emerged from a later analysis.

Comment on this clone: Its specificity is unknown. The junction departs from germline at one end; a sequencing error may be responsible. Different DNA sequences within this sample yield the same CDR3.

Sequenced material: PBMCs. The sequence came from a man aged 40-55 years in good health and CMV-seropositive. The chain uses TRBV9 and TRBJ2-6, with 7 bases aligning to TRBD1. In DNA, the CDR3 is TGTGCCAGCAGCGCACAGGGGTCAGGGGCCAACGGCCTGACTTTC. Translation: CASSAQGSGANGLTF.